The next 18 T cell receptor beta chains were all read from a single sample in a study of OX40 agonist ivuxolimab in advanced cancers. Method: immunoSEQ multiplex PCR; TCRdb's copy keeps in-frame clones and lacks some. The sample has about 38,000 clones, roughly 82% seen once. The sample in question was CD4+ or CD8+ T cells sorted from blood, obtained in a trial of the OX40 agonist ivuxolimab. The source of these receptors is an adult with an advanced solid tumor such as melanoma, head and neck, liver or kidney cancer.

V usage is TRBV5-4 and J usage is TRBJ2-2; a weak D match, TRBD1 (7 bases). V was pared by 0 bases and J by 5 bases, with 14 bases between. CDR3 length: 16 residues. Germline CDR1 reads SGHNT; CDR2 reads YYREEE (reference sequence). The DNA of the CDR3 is TGTGCCAGCAGCTTGGCGGAGGGGGCAAAGACCGGGGAGCTGTTTTTT. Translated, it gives CASSLAEGAKTGELFF.

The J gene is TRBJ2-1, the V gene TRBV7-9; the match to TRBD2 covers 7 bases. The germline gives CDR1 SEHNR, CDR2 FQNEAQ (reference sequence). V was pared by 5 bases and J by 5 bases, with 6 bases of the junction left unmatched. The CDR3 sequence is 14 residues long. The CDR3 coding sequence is TGTGCCAGCAGCCCGCGACTAGCAGACAATGAGCAGTTCTTC. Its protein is CASSPRLADNEQFF.

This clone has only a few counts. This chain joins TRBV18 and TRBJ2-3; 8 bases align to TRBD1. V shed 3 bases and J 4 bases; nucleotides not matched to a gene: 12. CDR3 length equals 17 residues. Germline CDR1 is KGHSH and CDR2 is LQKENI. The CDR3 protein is CASSPPAGQGFPDTQYF. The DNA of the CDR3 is TGTGCCAGCTCACCTCCCGCCGGACAGGGATTTCCAGATACGCAGTATTTT. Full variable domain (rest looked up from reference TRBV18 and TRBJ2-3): NAGVMQNPRHLVRRRGQEARLRCSPMKGHSHVYWYRQLPEEGLKFMVYLQKENIIDESGMPKERFSAEFPKEGPSILRIQQVVRGDSAAYFCASSPPAGQGFPDTQYFGPGTRLTVL.

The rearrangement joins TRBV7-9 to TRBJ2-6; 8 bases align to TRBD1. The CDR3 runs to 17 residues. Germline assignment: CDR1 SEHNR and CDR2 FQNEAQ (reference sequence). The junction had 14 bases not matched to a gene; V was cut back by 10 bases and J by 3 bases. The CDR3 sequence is CATTPPAGGYGANVLTF. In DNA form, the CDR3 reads TGTGCCACCACCCCCCCGGCAGGGGGCTATGGGGCCAACGTCCTGACTTTC.

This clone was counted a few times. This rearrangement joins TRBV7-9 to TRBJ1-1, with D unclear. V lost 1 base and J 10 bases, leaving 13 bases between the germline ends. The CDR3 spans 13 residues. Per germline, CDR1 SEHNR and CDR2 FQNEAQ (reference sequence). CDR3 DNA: TGTGCCAGCAGCTTAGGAGGGCTGACCGGAGCTTTCTTT. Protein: CASSLGGLTGAFF.

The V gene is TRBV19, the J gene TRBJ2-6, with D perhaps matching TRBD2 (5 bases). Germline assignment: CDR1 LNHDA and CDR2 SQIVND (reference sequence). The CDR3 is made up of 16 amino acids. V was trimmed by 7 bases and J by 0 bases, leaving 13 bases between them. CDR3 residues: CASTDGGGSGANVLTF. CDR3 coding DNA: TGTGCCAGTACCGATGGAGGAGGCTCTGGGGCCAACGTCCTGACTTTC.

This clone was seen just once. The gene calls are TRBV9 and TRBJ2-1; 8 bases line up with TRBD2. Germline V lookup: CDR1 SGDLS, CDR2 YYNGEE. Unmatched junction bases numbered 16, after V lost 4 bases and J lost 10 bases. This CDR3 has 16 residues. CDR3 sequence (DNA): TGTGCCAGCAGCCCCCGGCGGGCGGGGGGCCTCCAAGAGCAGTTCTTC. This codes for CASSPRRAGGLQEQFF. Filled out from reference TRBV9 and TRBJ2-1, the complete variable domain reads DSGVTQTPKHLITATGQRVTLRCSPRSGDLSVYWYQQSLDQGLQFLIQYYNGEERAKGNILERFSAQQFPDLHSELNLSSLELGDSALYFCASSPRRAGGLQEQFFGPGTRLTVL.

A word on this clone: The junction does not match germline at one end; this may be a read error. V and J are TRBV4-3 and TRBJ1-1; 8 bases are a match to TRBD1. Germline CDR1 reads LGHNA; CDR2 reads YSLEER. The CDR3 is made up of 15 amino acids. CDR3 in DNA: TGCGCCAGCGGCCACCGGACAGGGAGGAACACTGAAGCTTTCTTT. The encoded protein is CASGHRTGRNTEAFF.

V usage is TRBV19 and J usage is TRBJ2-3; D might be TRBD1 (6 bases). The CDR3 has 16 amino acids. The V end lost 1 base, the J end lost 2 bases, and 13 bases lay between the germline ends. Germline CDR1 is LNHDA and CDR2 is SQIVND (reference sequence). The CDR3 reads CASSIARDKITDTQYF. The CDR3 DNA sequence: TGTGCCAGTAGTATAGCCCGGGACAAGATCACAGATACGCAGTATTTT.

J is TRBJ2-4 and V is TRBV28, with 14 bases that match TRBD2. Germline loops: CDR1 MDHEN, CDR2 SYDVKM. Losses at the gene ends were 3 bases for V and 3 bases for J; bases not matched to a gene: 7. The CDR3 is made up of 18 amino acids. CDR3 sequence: CASSFGGLAGGGKNIQYF. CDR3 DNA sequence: TGTGCCAGCAGTTTTGGCGGACTAGCGGGAGGAGGCAAAAACATTCAGTACTTC.

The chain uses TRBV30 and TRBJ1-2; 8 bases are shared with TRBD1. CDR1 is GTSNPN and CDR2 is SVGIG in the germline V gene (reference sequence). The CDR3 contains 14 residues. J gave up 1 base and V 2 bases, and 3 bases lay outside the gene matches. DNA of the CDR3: TGTGCCTGGAGTCCTACAGGGGGTAACTATGGCTACACCTTC. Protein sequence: CAWSPTGGNYGYTF. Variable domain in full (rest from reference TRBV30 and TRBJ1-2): SQTIHQWPATLVQPVGSPLSLECTVEGTSNPNLYWYRQAAGRGLQLLFYSVGIGQISSEVPQNLSASRPQDRQFILSSKKLLLSDSGFYLCAWSPTGGNYGYTFGSGTRLTVV.

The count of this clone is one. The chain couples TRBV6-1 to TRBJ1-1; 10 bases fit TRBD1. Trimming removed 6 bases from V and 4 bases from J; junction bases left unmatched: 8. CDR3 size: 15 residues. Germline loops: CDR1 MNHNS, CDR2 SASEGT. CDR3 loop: CASSETGTGATEAFF. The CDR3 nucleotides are TGTGCCAGCAGCGAAACCGGGACAGGGGCCACTGAAGCTTTCTTT.

The CDR3 nucleotides are TGTGCCAGCAGCTTAAAAGATAGCGGCTCCTACAATGAGCAGTTCTTC. Protein: CASSLKDSGSYNEQFF. The chain carries TRBV7-2 and TRBJ2-1; D possibly corresponds to TRBD2 (6 bases). CDR3 length equals 16 residues. The V gene's germline CDR1 is SGHTA and CDR2 FQGNSA. Trimming left V 2 bases short and J 0 bases short, with 11 bases between.

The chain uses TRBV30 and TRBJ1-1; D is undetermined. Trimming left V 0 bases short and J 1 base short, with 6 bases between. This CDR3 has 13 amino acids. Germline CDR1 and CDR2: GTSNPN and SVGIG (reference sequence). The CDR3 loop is CAWSVMSNTEAFF. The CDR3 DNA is TGTGCCTGGAGTGTTATGTCGAACACTGAAGCTTTCTTT.

The DNA for the CDR3 is TGCGCCAGCAGCAGGGCGGGTGGGAATTCACCCCTCCACTTT. Protein product: CASSRAGGNSPLHF. The chain uses TRBV5-1 and TRBJ1-6; D is ambiguous. CDR1 and CDR2 from the germline V gene are SGHRS and YFSETQ. The V end was cut by 4 bases, the J end by 7 bases, with 12 bases between. CDR3 length equals 14 residues. Using reference TRBV5-1 and TRBJ1-6 for the parts outside the CDR3, the full variable domain is KAGVTQTPRYLIKTRGQQVTLSCSPISGHRSVSWYQQTPGQGLQFLFEYFSETQRNKGNFPGRFSGRQFSNSRSEMNVSTLELGDSALYLCASSRAGGNSPLHFGNGTRLTVT.

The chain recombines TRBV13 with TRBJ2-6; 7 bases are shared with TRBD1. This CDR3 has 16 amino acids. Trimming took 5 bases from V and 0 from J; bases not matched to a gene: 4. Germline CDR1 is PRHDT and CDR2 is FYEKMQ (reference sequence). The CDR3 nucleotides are TGTGCCAGCAGCGGGGACAGCGACTCTGGGGCCAACGTCCTGACTTTC. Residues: CASSGDSDSGANVLTF.

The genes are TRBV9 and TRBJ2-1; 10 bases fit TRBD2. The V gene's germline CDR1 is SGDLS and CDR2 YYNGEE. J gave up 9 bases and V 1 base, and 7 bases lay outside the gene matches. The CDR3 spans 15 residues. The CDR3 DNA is TGTGCCAGCAGCGTACCAGCGGGAGGGCCTGTTGAGCAGTTCTTC. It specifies CASSVPAGGPVEQFF.

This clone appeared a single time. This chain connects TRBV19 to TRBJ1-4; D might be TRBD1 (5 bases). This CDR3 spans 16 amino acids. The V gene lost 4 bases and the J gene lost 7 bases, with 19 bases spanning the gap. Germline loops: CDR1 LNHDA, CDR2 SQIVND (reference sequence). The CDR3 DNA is TGTGCCAGTAGTACTCTCGTAGGGGCCCTTAGTGAAAAACTGTTTTTT. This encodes CASSTLVGALSEKLFF.